The entry that follows covers one TCR beta chain sequence. This specimen comes from a study of CD8+ T cells in alopecia areata. Study summary: Oral tofacitinib (5 to 10 mg twice daily) was administered to treated patients.

RNA was isolated and reverse transcribed to cDNA, the sequencing template. Repertoires were generated with immunoSEQ multiplex PCR, while TCRdb's copy carries only in-frame clones and drops some. Among about 180,000 clones listed, 63% were seen once. The germline CDR1 and CDR2 sequences are SGHAT and FQNNGV. This CDR3 has 14 residues. Deletions cut 0 bases from V and 1 base from J, with 7 bases between. The chain couples TRBV11-2 to TRBJ2-7; D not resolved. This TCR came from a human donor with alopecia areata. The specimen comprised CD4+ T cells sorted from blood, sampled at week 0. The CDR3, as DNA: TGTGCCAGCAGCTTAGATCCCAGTTCCTACGAGCAGTACTTC. It translates to CASSLDPSSYEQYF. Filled out from reference TRBV11-2 and TRBJ2-7, the complete variable domain reads EAGVAQSPRYKIIEKRQSVAFWCNPISGHATLYWYQQILGQGPKLLIQFQNNGVVDDSQLPKDRFSAERLKGVDSTLKIQPAKLEDSAVYLCASSLDPSSYEQYFGPGTRLTVT.